The entry below gives a single T cell receptor (beta chain) sequence along with its context. The antigen is not known. The CDR3 runs 15 residues. Germline CDR1 MDHEN, CDR2 SYDVKM. V was trimmed by 6 bases and J by 10 bases, leaving 22 bases between them. This specimen belongs to a study of T cell responses to AZD1222 COVID-19 vaccine. The study, taken as a whole, reports: Every sample of the repertoires postdated the peak T cell response. Spike-specific TCR breadth and depth both grew after two AZD1222 doses. Females outnumbered males among donors, who were mostly white British; clonal diversity was possibly underestimated.

Combined were second doses at about 4 or about 12 weeks. TCRdb's copy holds only in-frame clones and misses some; the assay was immunoSEQ multiplex PCR. The profile shows approximately 69,000 clones, roughly 80% of them singletons. The sequence was collected from an adult who received the AZD1222 COVID-19 vaccine. Material: peripheral blood, obtained 28 days after the second AZD1222 dose. The V gene is TRBV28, the J gene TRBJ2-1, with D possibly being TRBD1 or TRBD2 (5 bases each). In nucleotides, the CDR3 is TGTGCCAGCAGCCCTGGGACCGGTCTAACCCTAGAGCAGTTCTTC. It translates to CASSPGTGLTLEQFF.